This entry concerns a single T cell receptor beta chain. What it binds is unknown. The sample is drawn from a study of T-cell reconstitution after alpha-beta-depleted transplantation in children. Whole-study findings and limits: At one year after transplant, newly produced T cells mostly accounted for T-cell counts and diversity. Where alpha-beta T cells came from about two months after transplant was reportedly several hundred expanded graft clones. Surviving recipient T cells and intrathymic progenitors accounted for some patients' high TCRbeta diversity at day 60.

The CDR3 is 13 amino acids. Germline CDR1 DFQATT, CDR2 SNEGSKA (reference sequence). Between the trimmed V and J ends, which lost 3 bases and 4 bases, there was a span of 10 bases. Unique molecular identifiers tagged the TCRbeta library. A single record per CDR3 protein comes from TCRdb applying MiXCR to the PCR reads. The data contain around 960,000 distinct CDR3 sequences, about 26% of them singletons. The chain employs TRBV20-1 and TRBJ1-5; D gene unclear. Sequenced here: PBMCs, mostly from graft donor cells, sampled 360 days after TCRalphabeta/CD19-depleted stem cell transplant. The source of this sequence is a boy less than two years old who had a stem cell transplant for SCID, so the T cells may come from the graft donor. DNA of the CDR3: TGCAGTGCTAGTATGACACCTAATCAGCCCCAGCATTTT. It translates to CSASMTPNQPQHF.